The rows below give T cell receptor beta chains drawn from one sample of a study of naive and memory T cell subsets. From the UMI-ligation and nested PCR reads, TCRdb called clonotypes with MiXCR, one entry per CDR3 protein. The table has some 82,000 distinct CDR3 sequences, 11% seen once. Sequencing was done on a sample of naive CD4+ T cells from blood. These receptors all stem from a human donor in good health. CDR3s include the opening cysteine and the closing phenylalanine or tryptophan. Each record gives: clone size, V gene, J gene, D gene, CDR3 DNA, CDR3 protein. D genes are given only for firm matches. Clone size, where shown, is once, few, many, or a class for clones that have expanded.

>few|TRBV20-1|TRBJ2-3|.
TGCAGTGCTAGAGATCACGGGAACACAGATACGCAGTATTTT
CSARDHGNTDTQYF
>few|TRBV20-1|TRBJ1-1|.
TGCAGTGCCCCCCCGGGGGGCCCGAACACTGAAGCTTTCTTT
CSAPPGGPNTEAFF
>few|TRBV10-3|TRBJ1-1|TRBD1
TGTGCCATCAGTGGACAGGGGGAGGGCACTGAAGCTTTCTTT
CAISGQGEGTEAFF
>.|TRBV5-1|TRBJ2-3|TRBD1
TGCGCCAGCAGCTCCAAATGGGACAGCGGCCCAGATACGCAGTATTTT
CASSSKWDSGPDTQYF
>many|TRBV6-5|TRBJ2-2|TRBD1
TGTGCCAGCAGTTACTGGGACAGGAACACCGGGGAGCTGTTTTTT
CASSYWDRNTGELFF
>.|TRBV7-6|TRBJ1-4|.
TGTGCCAGCAGCTTGGCGGGGGATAGGGAAAAACTGTTTTTT
CASSLAGDREKLFF
>.|TRBV3-1|TRBJ2-3|TRBD1
TGTGCCAGCGGGGACAGGGTCCCAGATACGCAGTATTTT
CASGDRVPDTQYF
>.|TRBV4-1|TRBJ2-3|.
TGCGCCAGCAGCCAAGTTGCGACCGGGACTGGCACAGATACGCAGTATTTT
CASSQVATGTGTDTQYF
>few|TRBV29-1|TRBJ2-3|.
TGCAGCGTTGGGGAAAGGGCAGATACGCAGTATTTT
CSVGERADTQYF
>.|TRBV28|TRBJ1-5|.
TGTGCCAGCAGAGGGCAGATCAATCAGCCCCAGCATTTT
CASRGQINQPQHF
>.|TRBV3-1|TRBJ1-4|TRBD1
TGTGCCAGCAGCCTACGGACAGGGAGTGAAAAACTGTTTTTT
CASSLRTGSEKLFF
>few|TRBV12-3/TRBV12-4|TRBJ2-4|.
TGTGCCAGCAGTTTAGTCGAAAACATTCAGTACTTC
CASSLVENIQYF
>many|TRBV28|TRBJ2-5|.
TGTGCCAGCAGTTTAACGGGAGTACCAGAGACCCAGTACTTC
CASSLTGVPETQYF
>many|TRBV4-1|TRBJ2-3|.
TGCGCCAGCAGCCAAACACCAGGGGGGGCCGGGGTAGATACGCAGTATTTT
CASSQTPGGAGVDTQYF
>many|TRBV5-1|TRBJ2-3|TRBD1
TGCGCCAGCAGTTTACAGGGGCCCACAGATACGCAGTATTTT
CASSLQGPTDTQYF
>many|TRBV29-1|TRBJ2-7|TRBD2
TGCAGCGTTTCCGGACTAGCGGGAGAATCGAGAATCTACGAGCAGTACTTC
CSVSGLAGESRIYEQYF
>.|TRBV18|TRBJ1-3|.
TGTGCCAGCTCACCAGGGATTGGCCCAAACTCTGGAAACACCATATATTTT
CASSPGIGPNSGNTIYF
>.|TRBV15|TRBJ2-2|.
TGTGCCACCAGCATCGAAACGAACACCGGGGAGCTGTTTTTT
CATSIETNTGELFF
>.|TRBV19|TRBJ1-1|.
TGTGCCAGTAGGGCCAGGGTCACTGAAGCTTTCTTT
CASRARVTEAFF
>.|TRBV20-1|TRBJ1-2|TRBD1
TGCAGTGGGAGGGGGCCTGGCTATGGCTACACCTTC
CSGRGPGYGYTF
>.|TRBV6-1|TRBJ1-5|TRBD1
TGTGCCAGCAGCGCTGACAGGGGGCGAAATCAGCCCCAGCATTTT
CASSADRGRNQPQHF
>.|TRBV15|TRBJ1-1|TRBD1
TGTGCCACCAGCAGGAGACAGGGCAACACTGAAGCTTTCTTT
CATSRRQGNTEAFF
>few|TRBV30|TRBJ1-1|.
TGTGCCTGGAGTGGGACGGCAAACACTGAAGCTTTCTTT
CAWSGTANTEAFF
>.|TRBV4-3|TRBJ1-6|.
TGCGCCAGCAGCCAAGCAAGCGGGAATTCACCCCTCCACTTT
CASSQASGNSPLHF
>few|TRBV23-1|TRBJ2-4|.
TGCGCCAACAGTCCCGGGTCCAAAAACATTCAGTACTTC
CANSPGSKNIQYF
>.|TRBV27|TRBJ1-1|TRBD1
TGTGCCAGCAGCGAACAGGGGAAAGGGAACACTGAAGCTTTCTTT
CASSEQGKGNTEAFF
>few|TRBV12-3/TRBV12-4|TRBJ1-1|.
TGTGCCAGCAGTCTCGGACGAGGGGGGAACACTGAAGCTTTCTTT
CASSLGRGGNTEAFF
>few|TRBV20-1|TRBJ1-1|TRBD1
TGCAGTGCTGCCGGGACAGCCGGGACAGAAGCTTTCTTT
CSAAGTAGTEAFF
>.|TRBV2|TRBJ1-1|TRBD1
TGTGCCAGCAGTGGCCGACCGGGACAGGGTACTGAAGCTTTCTTT
CASSGRPGQGTEAFF